The clone carrying this T cell receptor beta chain was detected a few times. The data derive from a study of blood T cell repertoires in COVID-19. The wider study: COVID-19 samples, acute and convalescent, were from the United States, Italy and Spain.

Germline assignment: CDR1 SEHNR and CDR2 FQNEAQ (reference sequence). With 3 bases removed from V and 1 base from J, the gap between germline ends came to 13 bases. The CDR3 is made up of 15 amino acids. Authors' processing steps: Nucleated cell number was recorded as an estimate derived from reference gene primer amplification. The protocol was immunoSEQ multiplex PCR, while the TCRdb copy is restricted to in-frame clones and leaves out a portion. V and J calls and clone size are those listed in that table; D and trimming were worked out from the DNA. The sample yields a few hundred thousand clones, more than 65% seen once.

This receptor was taken from a woman in her 40s who had recovered from COVID-19. The specimen sequenced was peripheral blood. The chain recombines TRBV7-9 with TRBJ2-7; possibly TRBD2 for D (5 bases). The CDR3 bases are TGTGCCAGCAGCTTTCGCCCGGGCGGGTCCTACGAGCAGTACTTC. Protein sequence: CASSFRPGGSYEQYF. The full variable domain, with the rest looked up from reference TRBV7-9 and TRBJ2-7, is DTGVSQNPRHKITKRGQNVTFRCDPISEHNRLYWYRQTLGQGPEFLTYFQNEAQLEKSRLLSDRFSAERPKGSFSTLEIQRTEQGDSAMYLCASSFRPGGSYEQYFGPGTRLTVT.